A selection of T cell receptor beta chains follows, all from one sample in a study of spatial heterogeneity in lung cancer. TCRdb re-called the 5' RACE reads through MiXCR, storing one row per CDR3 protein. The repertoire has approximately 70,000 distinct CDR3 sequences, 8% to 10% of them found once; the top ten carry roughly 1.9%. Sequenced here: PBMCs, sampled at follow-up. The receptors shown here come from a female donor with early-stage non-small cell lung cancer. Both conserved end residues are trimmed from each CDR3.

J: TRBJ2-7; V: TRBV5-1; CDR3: ASTGFDDQY
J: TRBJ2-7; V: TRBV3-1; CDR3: ASSQGYLSSYEQY
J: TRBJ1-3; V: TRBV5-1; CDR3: ASTNSGNTIY
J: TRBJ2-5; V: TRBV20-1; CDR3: SARGGQGALETQY
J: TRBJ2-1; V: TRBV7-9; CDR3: ASSRSGRASYNEQF
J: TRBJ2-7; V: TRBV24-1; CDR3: ATSDFPEIYEQY
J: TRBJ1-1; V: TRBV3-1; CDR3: ASRTGYTEVF
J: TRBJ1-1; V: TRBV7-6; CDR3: ASSLEVEGWDTEAF
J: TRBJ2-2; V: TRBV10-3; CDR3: AILGSSGSGELF
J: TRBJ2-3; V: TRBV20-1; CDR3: SVILAGVVFTQY